This entry is about one T cell receptor beta chain. This clonotype counts as medium-sized (0.01 to 0.1%) based on its frequency; no count is recorded. The specificity of this receptor is unknown. The CDR3 runs 14 amino acids, cysteine and phenylalanine included. The DNA is not on file. The germline V gene (reference sequence) provides CDR1 MNHEY and CDR2 SMNVEV. For each sample, TRB amplification used roughly 250 ng of peripheral blood genomic DNA, equal to 35,000 to 40,000 genome equivalents. The sample comes from a study of T cell clusters in autoimmune cytopenias (dated by TCRdb to about 2019). Broadly, across the study: A median TRB sequencing depth of roughly 47,000 reads per sample was reached, and a median of approximately 2,300 distinct TRB clonotypes per sample was obtained. Alongside healthy, CLL and autoimmune hepatitis controls, autoimmune cytopenia patients had their peripheral blood TRB and IGH repertoires sequenced at active disease and again during treatment follow-up. The goal of the study was to find out whether patients with autoimmune cytopenia have a disease-specific immune repertoire signature that could be used as a blood-based biomarker. Overall study outcomes, separate from this receptor: Compared with active autoimmune hepatitis patients, healthy donors had almost three times as many exclusive TRB clusters, a finding consistent with an autoimmunity-wide signature. A lack of physiological T cell clusters in primary autoimmune cytopenia patients was suggested by GLIPH, as 51 clusters were found to be exclusive to healthy donors versus 15 to 20 exclusive to patients. The T cell clusters were defined only in silico, and the functional role of the clusters still needed to be validated experimentally. TRB repertoire shifts, with less even repertoires in secondary cytopenia and CLL, mostly reflected lymphoma bias rather than autoimmunity. The cluster-lack signature was not seen for secondary cytopenia versus CLL, apparently masked by the dominant lymphoma-associated repertoire.

TRB rearrangements were amplified by multiplex PCR following a touch-down protocol, with the TRB-A and TRB-B primer pools mixed in one tube. Two consecutive PCR reactions with Phusion HS II polymerase added Illumina adapters and sample indices to the amplicons. Amplicons were gel-purified with the NucleoSpin Gel and PCR Clean-up kit, then quantified by Qubit and quality-checked on an Agilent 2100 Bioanalyzer. Sequencing of the libraries was done on an Illumina MiSeq with 600-cycle, single-indexed, paired-end runs. Turning to the authors' computational methods: MiXCR version 2.1.12, together with the default MiXCR reference library, was used to align and assemble the TRB reads. Each unique CDR3 nucleotide sequence defined a clone, and only productive sequences with at least two reads were analysed. To assess repertoire diversity, an R script computed alpha-parameterized diversity profiles (alpha 0 to 5), which included the Shannon (alpha 1) and Simpson (alpha 2) indices. The tcR package was used to compute combinatorial TRB VJ usage, which was then compared between cohorts by principal component analysis with ade4. GLIPH was used to cluster TCRbeta CDR3s in pairs of cohorts matched for age and read depth, and a Wilcoxon test was used to compare cluster frequencies. After the reads were reprocessed by TCRdb, one entry was made per CDR3 protein sequence, with no DNA. The V and J calls were not made by the authors but by TCRdb's processing. Per the sample table, the count is under 3,500 distinct CDR3 sequences. The ten largest clones represent roughly a sixth of the sample.

This sequence was found in a human donor with an autoimmune cytopenia, with autoimmune hepatitis or in good health (not recorded which). Sequencing was performed on peripheral blood. The rearranged chain carries TRBV27 and TRBJ2-7; TCRdb designates TRBD1, a call that cannot be tested without DNA. The CDR3 here reads CASSLAQGWYEQYF.